The present T cell receptor beta chain was sequenced within a study of radiotherapy plus CTLA-4 blockade in lung cancer. This table comes from immunoSEQ multiplex PCR, and its TCRdb copy is limited to in-frame clones, with some not included. The sample contains approximately 77,000 clones, about 78% of which appear only once. The CDR3 is 15 residues long. Germline V gives CDR1 MNHNY, CDR2 SVGAGI (reference sequence). Losses at the gene ends were 6 bases for V and 0 bases for J; bases not matched to a gene: 4. The chain is built from TRBV6-6 and TRBJ2-7; 11 nucleotides match TRBD1. The source material was peripheral blood, sampled from a patient treated with radiotherapy plus ipilimumab. This TCR came from a human donor with non-small cell lung cancer whose response to radiotherapy plus ipilimumab could not be evaluated. Some clones in this sample may be carry-over from other donors' samples. The chain's CDR3 is CASSRGTGGSYEQYF. Written as DNA, the CDR3 is TGTGCCAGCAGCCGAGGGACAGGGGGCTCCTACGAGCAGTACTTC.